The rows below give T cell receptor beta chains drawn from one sample of a study of shared clonotypes between healthy human individuals. Repertoires were generated with immunoSEQ multiplex PCR, while TCRdb's copy carries only in-frame clones and drops some. The sample has hundreds of thousands of clones; approximately 96% are singletons. Sequences were obtained from naive CD8+ T cells sorted from blood. The origin of the receptors is a woman aged 30 to 39 in good health. Both conserved end residues are part of each CDR3.

TRBV27	TRBJ2-7	CASSLSPGTSDYEQYF
TRBV29-1	TRBJ2-1	CSVTRLAGTDEQFF
TRBV10-1	TRBJ2-3	CASSEGSQAEGTDTQYF
TRBV20-1	-	CSARKVDEQYF
TRBV11-2	TRBJ2-1	CASSLLGLAGGGEQFF
TRBV13	TRBJ2-7	CASSPGTGYEQYF
TRBV27	TRBJ2-3	CASSSLSDTQYF
TRBV7-9	TRBJ2-1	CASSPPGLAGLDEQFF
TRBV6-5	TRBJ2-7	CASSYSPHYEQYF
TRBV15	TRBJ2-1	CATSGSRSSGYNEQFF
TRBV27	TRBJ1-4	CASSEGGLYEKLFF
TRBV2	TRBJ1-1	CASSDRVAEAFF
TRBV28	TRBJ1-2	CASSHLPPGQINYGYTF
TRBV4-1	TRBJ1-5	CASSPPDRGQPQHF
TRBV28	TRBJ1-3	CASSSDRLAYSGNTIYF
TRBV28	TRBJ1-5	CASSKGQPQHF
TRBV28	TRBJ2-2	CASSFPLSGRAMYTGELFF
TRBV11-2	TRBJ2-7	CASSSPLVAGGPVIREQYF
TRBV5-1	TRBJ1-4	CASSLDPNEKLFF
TRBV11-2	TRBJ2-1	CASSAPSREDEQFF
TRBV2	TRBJ2-1	CASKGASSYNEQFF
TRBV7-9	TRBJ2-7	CASSLAGGNEQYF
TRBV4-1	TRBJ2-7	CASSQRVTGRSGEQYF
TRBV30	TRBJ2-1	CAWIAVNSYNEQFF
TRBV10-2	TRBJ2-7	CASSEIESGHMIYEQYF
TRBV7-9	TRBJ1-1	CASRSGENLNTEAFF
TRBV5-4	TRBJ2-7	CASSLEGQGVPYEQYF
TRBV27	TRBJ2-5	CASSLPGTPQETQYF
TRBV7-9	-	CASSSPDRYSYEQYF
TRBV5-4	TRBJ2-7	CASSPGQGAYEQYF
TRBV11-2	-	CASSLDGHEQYF
TRBV28	TRBJ1-2	CATDGALGYTF
TRBV28	TRBJ1-1	CASSFGGLEAFF
TRBV11-2	TRBJ2-7	CASSFSGDYEQYF
TRBV28	TRBJ2-7	CASSFPGLAGVVFSYEQYF
TRBV9	TRBJ2-7	CASSPGTGPYEQYF
TRBV7-2	TRBJ1-2	CASSLAGDYGYTF
TRBV28	TRBJ2-7	CASSLIATGSSEQYF
TRBV6-1	TRBJ1-5	CASSEFNYSNQPQHF
TRBV25-1	TRBJ1-2	CASSERGHLNYGYTF
TRBV27	TRBJ1-2	CASKGEGGGAYGYTF
TRBV30	TRBJ1-5	CAWSVPYQPQHF
TRBV6-5	TRBJ1-6	CASRGDSPLHF
TRBV10-3	TRBJ2-1	CAISESSEQFF
TRBV27	TRBJ2-2	CASSLGASGRAGELFF
TRBV5-6	TRBJ2-7	CASSLKQGRPYEQYF
TRBV14	TRBJ2-3	CASSQRDMWNRDTQYF
TRBV9	TRBJ1-1	CASSDGTGKVDTEAFF
TRBV27	TRBJ2-1	CASSGSSGNYNEQFF
TRBV28	TRBJ1-2	CAVQVNGYGYTF
TRBV5-4	TRBJ2-1	CASSLSQTYNEQFF
TRBV4-1	TRBJ2-7	CASSQGWGYEQYF
TRBV5-1	TRBJ2-7	CASSLDRGNYEQYF